What follows are 26 T cell receptor beta chains derived from one specimen sequenced in a study of T-cell reconstitution after alpha-beta-depleted transplantation in children. A TCRbeta library incorporating unique molecular identifiers was prepared. TCRdb processed the PCR reads anew with MiXCR; each CDR3 protein has one entry. The sample consists of roughly 300,000 distinct CDR3 sequences, about 9.9% of them appearing once. Specimen: peripheral blood, collected 180 days after TCRalphabeta/CD19-depleted stem cell transplant. The receptors were sampled from a male patient between 2 and 10 years old who had a stem cell transplant for chronic granulomatous disease, so the T cells may come from the graft donor.

This clonotype was seen many times. The chain uses TRBV20-1 and TRBJ2-5, with 7 bases fitting TRBD1. With 0 bases clipped from V and 3 bases from J, the junction kept 4 bases outside the gene matches. CDR1 and CDR2 (germline): DFQATT, SNEGSKA (reference sequence). The CDR3 sequence is 14 residues long. The CDR3: CSAREQTGKETQYF. The CDR3 DNA reads as TGCAGTGCTAGAGAGCAGACAGGGAAAGAGACCCAGTACTTC.

This clonotype was recorded at least ten times. This rearrangement joins TRBV6-2 or TRBV6-3 to TRBJ2-5; TRBD2 matches 12 bases. The CDR3 totals 19 residues. V shed 2 bases, J shed 2 bases, and the junction held 12 bases outside the gene matches. In germline, CDR1 is MNHEY, CDR2 SVGEGT. CDR3 coding DNA: TGTGCCAGCAGTTACGGGGTACTAGCGGGGGGACACCAACAAGAGACCCAGTACTTC. Residues: CASSYGVLAGGHQQETQYF.

This clonotype came up many times. The CDR3 spells CASRQRTLNQPQHF. CDR3 DNA sequence: TGTGCCAGCAGGCAACGGACTCTCAATCAGCCCCAGCATTTT. V gene TRBV28 combines with J gene TRBJ1-5, with D unresolved. The length of the CDR3 is 14 residues. Germline CDR1 MDHEN, CDR2 SYDVKM. Trimming took off 6 bases at V and 3 bases at J, with 12 bases between the two ends.

A word on this clonotype: A read error may account for a junction end that differs from germline. The V gene is TRBV4-3, the J gene TRBJ2-7, with a possible D match to TRBD1 (5 bases). This CDR3 contains 13 residues. CDR1 is LGHNA and CDR2 is YSLEER in the germline V gene. The CDR3 DNA is TGCGCCGGCAGCCAAGAGTTATTCAGGGATCCGTACTTC. Translation gives CAGSQELFRDPYF.

This clonotype was seen many times. The chain joins TRBV4-1 to TRBJ1-2; D gene ambiguous. This CDR3 contains 16 residues. Germline-derived CDR1 and CDR2 are MGHRA and YSYEKL. Trimming removed 1 base at V and 1 base at J, with 13 bases between. CDR3 coding DNA: TGCGCCAGCAGCCAAGTTCCGGACGGATTTAACTATGGCTACACCTTC. Translation gives CASSQVPDGFNYGYTF.

Regarding this clonotype: This clone may be a read error of a much larger clone one base away. This chain joins TRBV29-1 and TRBJ2-3; no clear D gene. The J call may be faulty, since TRBJ1-5 better matches the DNA end. Germline V gene lookup returns CDR1 SQVTM and CDR2 ANQGSEA. This CDR3 spans 13 amino acids. This CDR3 is CSVAPASTDTQHF. Written as DNA, the CDR3 is TGCAGCGTGGCCCCGGCTAGCACAGATACGCAGCATTTT.

V is TRBV28 and J is TRBJ1-6; TRBD1 agrees at 8 bases. CDR1 is MDHEN and CDR2 is SYDVKM in the germline V gene. The CDR3 length is 16 residues. V gave up 6 bases and J gave up 0 bases; unmatched junction bases: 4. CDR3 sequence (DNA): TGTGCCAGCAGACGGGACAGGAGCTCCTATAATTCACCCCTCCACTTT. Translation gives CASRRDRSSYNSPLHF. The variable domain in full, completed from reference TRBV28 and TRBJ1-6, reads DVKVTQSSRYLVKRTGEKVFLECVQDMDHENMFWYRQDPGLGLRLIYFSYDVKMKEKGDIPEGYSVSREKKERFSLILESASTNQTSMYLCASRRDRSSYNSPLHFGNGTRLTVT.

Concerning this clonotype: A much larger clone lies a single base off, so this may be a read error. This rearrangement joins TRBV20-1 to TRBJ2-2; TRBD2 is a possible D gene (5 bases). The V and J ends lost 6 bases and 4 bases respectively, with 24 bases between them. The germline gives CDR1 DFQATT, CDR2 SNEGSKA (reference sequence). This CDR3 contains 17 residues. The CDR3 DNA is TGCAGTGCCTGTAGCGTGATCGAGGGCGCCGGCACCGGGGAGCTGTTTTTT. The encoded protein is CSACSVIEGAGTGELFF.

There are many counts of this clonotype. J is TRBJ2-3 and V is TRBV5-1; possible D gene TRBD2, 6 bases. The CDR3 sequence is 16 residues long. V was cut by 1 base and J by 4 bases, with 16 bases left in between. Germline CDR1 reads SGHRS; CDR2 reads YFSETQ. The CDR3 is CASSLWYGSKADTQYF. CDR3 DNA sequence: TGCGCCAGCAGCTTGTGGTACGGGAGTAAAGCAGATACGCAGTATTTT.

This clonotype was seen many times. The V call is TRBV4-1, the J call TRBJ2-1; 11 positions match TRBD2. The CDR3 contains 16 residues. Germline loops: CDR1 MGHRA, CDR2 YSYEKL. After removal of 5 bases from V and 4 bases from J, the junction contained 7 bases not matched to a gene. The CDR3 region is CASSIVAGGPYNEQFF. The CDR3 DNA reads TGCGCCAGCAGCATAGTAGCGGGGGGGCCTTACAATGAGCAGTTCTTC.

This clonotype was seen repeatedly, ten times or more. V is TRBV28 and J is TRBJ2-4, with D possibly being TRBD2 (6 bases). This CDR3 has 15 residues. The germline V gene encodes CDR1 MDHEN and CDR2 SYDVKM. The ends were cut back, 4 bases at V and 2 bases at J, with 12 bases in the middle. CDR3 in DNA: TGTGCCAGCAGTTCTGGGGGGAACTCCAAAAACATTCAGTACTTC. Amino acid sequence: CASSSGGNSKNIQYF.

This clonotype appeared many times. The chain links TRBV7-2 to TRBJ1-3; maybe TRBD1 (5 bases). This CDR3 is built from 16 residues. CDR1 SGHTA and CDR2 FQGNSA come from the germline V gene. The ends were cut back, 4 bases at V and 4 bases at J, with 17 bases in the middle. Written as DNA, the CDR3 is TGTGCCAGCAGCTCGGGACCCCTGACTGGCGGAAACACCATATATTTT. Translating it yields CASSSGPLTGGNTIYF.

Ten or more counts support this clonotype. The chain is built from TRBV29-1 and TRBJ2-1, with 10 bases lining up with TRBD1. The CDR3 is made up of 14 amino acids. Germline loops: CDR1 SQVTM, CDR2 ANQGSEA. V was clipped by 7 bases and J by 10 bases; unmatched bases: 13. The CDR3 nucleotides read TGCAGCGCCGCGACAGGGGGCGCGTGGCAGGAGCAGTTCTTC. Translation gives CSAATGGAWQEQFF.

This clonotype has a count of ten or more. CDR3: CATSDSWGTQYF. As DNA, the CDR3 is TGTGCCACCAGTGATTCTTGGGGTACGCAGTATTTT. The chain employs TRBV24-1 and TRBJ2-3; D is uncertain. This CDR3 spans 12 amino acids. Germline V gives CDR1 KGHDR, CDR2 SFDVKD. V lost 2 bases, J lost 8 bases, and 7 bases lay in between.

This clonotype appeared many times. The chain couples TRBV27 to TRBJ2-7, with 11 bases fitting TRBD2. CDR3 length: 19 residues. The germline V gene has CDR1 MNHEY and CDR2 SMNVEV (reference sequence). Trimming removed 7 bases from V and 1 base from J; junction bases left unmatched: 18. As DNA, the CDR3 is TGTGCCAGCAACGCGGGGAGCCCTGGACTAGCGGGCGATTCCTACGAGCAGTACTTC. Its translation: CASNAGSPGLAGDSYEQYF.

Ten or more counts support this clonotype. The genes are TRBV12-3 or TRBV12-4 and TRBJ2-1, with D hard to call. CDR3 size: 12 residues. The V gene lost 3 bases and the J gene lost 6 bases, with 6 bases spanning the gap. CDR3 DNA sequence: TGTGCCAGCAGTTTGACCCCCAATGAGCAGTTCTTC. Translated, it gives CASSLTPNEQFF.

This clonotype has ten or more counts. The rearrangement links TRBV29-1 to TRBJ2-5; 8 positions match TRBD1. Per the germline V gene, CDR1 is SQVTM and CDR2 is ANQGSEA. The length of the CDR3 is 14 residues. Germline trimming cut 1 base from V and 1 base from J; bases unmatched to any gene: 2. Here the CDR3 DNA reads TGCAGCGTTGAAGCGACAGGGGTCCAAGAGACCCAGTACTTC. Translation: CSVEATGVQETQYF.

Concerning this clonotype: A much larger clone differs from this one at a single base, so this may be a read error. CDR3 DNA sequence: TGCGCCAGCAGCTTGGGCAGCAGGAGGACCGGGGAGCTGTTTTTT. Protein: CASSLGSRRTGELFF. The V and J genes are TRBV5-1 and TRBJ2-2; a possible D gene is TRBD2 (5 bases). The CDR3 totals 15 residues. The V and J ends lost 0 bases and 5 bases respectively, with 11 bases between them. Germline lookup yields CDR1 SGHRS and CDR2 YFSETQ.

This clonotype was detected ten times or more. This chain joins TRBV5-1 and TRBJ2-1, with D unresolved. The CDR3 sequence is 12 residues long. Germline-derived CDR1 and CDR2 are SGHRS and YFSETQ. V was cut by 9 bases and J by 4 bases, with 11 bases left in between. In DNA form, the CDR3 reads TGCGCCACTACGAATACTTACAATGAGCAGTTCTTC. Its translation: CATTNTYNEQFF. Full variable domain (outside the CDR3, taken from reference TRBV5-1 and TRBJ2-1): KAGVTQTPRYLIKTRGQQVTLSCSPISGHRSVSWYQQTPGQGLQFLFEYFSETQRNKGNFPGRFSGRQFSNSRSEMNVSTLELGDSALYLCATTNTYNEQFFGPGTRLTVL.

This clonotype was observed many times. The chain is built from TRBV5-1 and TRBJ1-6; a possible D gene is TRBD1 (5 bases). The CDR3 covers 14 residues. V lost 1 base and J lost 7, with 9 bases in between. The V gene's germline CDR1 is SGHRS and CDR2 YFSETQ. The CDR3 region is CASSLQGTNSPLHF. DNA of the CDR3: TGCGCCAGCAGCTTGCAGGGAACGAATTCACCCCTCCACTTT.

This clonotype was counted at least ten times. The chain employs TRBV5-5 and TRBJ2-2, with TRBD1 matching over 9 bases. The germline gives CDR1 SGHKS, CDR2 YYEKEE (reference sequence). With 4 bases clipped from V and 4 bases from J, the junction kept 5 bases outside the gene matches. The CDR3 contains 15 residues. CDR3 residues: CASSATGGRTGELFF. CDR3 nucleotide sequence: TGTGCCAGCAGCGCCACAGGGGGCCGCACCGGGGAGCTGTTTTTT.

This clonotype was recorded many times. Because the CDR3 is missing its conserved closing phenylalanine or tryptophan, this is likely a read error. The V and J genes are TRBV6-1 and TRBJ2-2; D may correspond to TRBD1 or TRBD2 (5 bases each). V shed 7 bases and J shed 3 bases, with 9 bases lying between them. The germline V gene has CDR1 MNHNS and CDR2 SASEGT. The CDR3 has 13 amino acids. The CDR3 spells CASTRGDTGELFS. CDR3 sequence (DNA): TGTGCCAGCACCCGGGGCGACACCGGGGAGCTGTTTTCT.

Comment on this clonotype: A much more abundant neighbour one base away suggests this may be a read error. Since the CDR3 does not end with the conserved phenylalanine or tryptophan, this likely comes from a read error. The chain carries TRBV7-2 and TRBJ2-7; no clear D. V gave up 3 bases and J gave up 2 bases, with 11 bases separating them. Germline assignment: CDR1 SGHTA and CDR2 FQGNSA. The CDR3 length is 14 residues. This chain's CDR3 is CASSLVRSPYEQYI. CDR3 DNA: TGTGCCAGCAGCTTGGTGCGGAGTCCCTACGAGCAGTACATC.

As to this clonotype: The junction shows a germline mismatch at one end, possibly a read error. This chain uses TRBV5-1 with TRBJ2-3, with 7 bases identical to TRBD2. The germline V gene encodes CDR1 SGHRS and CDR2 YFSETQ. CDR3 size: 16 residues. The CDR3 sequence is CSSSLAASGLGDTQYF. DNA of the CDR3: TGCTCCAGCAGCTTGGCGGCTAGCGGCTTAGGGGATACGCAGTATTTT.

This clonotype occurred many times. The rearrangement links TRBV20-1 to TRBJ1-2; no firm D call. Germline V gives CDR1 DFQATT, CDR2 SNEGSKA (reference sequence). V was clipped by 0 bases and J by 1 base, with 6 bases between them. CDR3 length equals 13 residues. CDR3 in DNA: TGCAGTGCTAGAGACACGAATAACTATGGCTACACCTTC. Residues: CSARDTNNYGYTF.

This clonotype was counted at least ten times. The J gene is TRBJ2-1, the V gene TRBV27; D possibly corresponds to TRBD1 (7 bases). There are 13 residues in the CDR3. V lost 5 bases to trimming and J lost 10 bases, with 15 bases between them. The V gene's germline CDR1 is MNHEY and CDR2 SMNVEV (reference sequence). The CDR3 sequence: CASSLRQGGEQFF. CDR3 coding DNA: TGTGCCAGCAGTCTCCGACAGGGAGGCGAGCAGTTCTTC.